This TCR beta chain was sequenced during a study of glioma-infiltrating T cells after dendritic cell vaccination. Study at large: Dendritic cell vaccination trial patients had either newly diagnosed or recurrent glioblastoma.

The time point here: after dendritic cell vaccination, including at tumor progression/relapse. Input was 2 to 2.5 ug genomic DNA, or all available if less. The primer mix had 60 V beta and 13 J beta primers. Libraries were prepared by immunoSEQ multiplex PCR; TCRdb keeps only in-frame clonotypes and omits some of them. This sample yields about 50,000 clones, of which around nine tenths are seen a single time; 5.3% belongs to the top ten. Study results and caveats: Complete blood and tumor specimen sets were limited to few patients.

A remark on this clone: Its antigen remains unidentified.

CDR3 length equals 14 residues. The V segment lost 10 bases and the J segment 5 bases; nucleotides outside the gene matches: 8. Germline assignment: CDR1 ENHRY and CDR2 SYGVKD. This receptor was identified in a human donor with glioblastoma. The starting material was blood, obtained after dendritic cell vaccination. The chain employs TRBV10-3 and TRBJ2-2; TRBD1 agrees at 9 bases. The CDR3 region has the DNA TGTGCCACGACCGGGACAGGGTTAACCGGGGAGCTGTTTTTT. Its protein product is CATTGTGLTGELFF.